This passage covers 13 T cell receptor beta chains from one sample sequenced in a study of blood T cell repertoires in COVID-19. Produced via immunoSEQ multiplex PCR; TCRdb's table is partial and in-frame only. This table holds 250,000 to 300,000 clones, 85% to 90% found once. Sequencing input: PBMCs or T cells enriched from blood (not recorded which). These receptors were obtained from a woman in her sixties or seventies who had recovered from COVID-19.

This clone is a singleton in its sample. The genes are TRBV28 and TRBJ1-1; no definite D call. The CDR3 consists of 15 residues. CDR1 is MDHEN and CDR2 is SYDVKM in the germline V gene. V gave up 2 bases and J gave up 2 bases, with 12 bases separating them. The CDR3 DNA reads as TGTGCCAGCAGTTTACCTAACTTACTCAACACTGAAGCTTTCTTT. Amino acids: CASSLPNLLNTEAFF. Filled out from reference TRBV28 and TRBJ1-1, the complete variable domain reads DVKVTQSSRYLVKRTGEKVFLECVQDMDHENMFWYRQDPGLGLRLIYFSYDVKMKEKGDIPEGYSVSREKKERFSLILESASTNQTSMYLCASSLPNLLNTEAFFGQGTRLTVV.

The V gene is TRBV4-1, the J gene TRBJ1-1, with 7 bases aligning to TRBD1. The V segment lost 4 bases and the J segment 2 bases; nucleotides outside the gene matches: 4. The CDR3 loop spans 14 amino acids. The germline gives CDR1 MGHRA, CDR2 YSYEKL. As DNA, the CDR3 is TGCGCCAGCAGCCTTAGGGGGCGTAACACTGAAGCTTTCTTT. Its translation: CASSLRGRNTEAFF.

This rearrangement joins TRBV6-5 to TRBJ2-1; TRBD2 aligns across 12 bases. V was clipped by 5 bases and J by 6 bases; unmatched bases: 5. The germline CDR1 and CDR2 sequences are MNHEY and SVGAGI. The CDR3 is 15 residues long. The CDR3 is CASSPSGRAANEQFF. The DNA of the CDR3 is TGTGCCAGCAGTCCTAGCGGGAGGGCCGCCAATGAGCAGTTCTTC.

The rearrangement links TRBV5-1 to TRBJ1-1; the D is unclear. The germline V gene has CDR1 SGHRS and CDR2 YFSETQ. Trimming removed 4 bases at V and 3 bases at J, with 19 bases between. This CDR3 spans 16 amino acids. CDR3 sequence reads: CASSLQRQTKDTEAFF. The CDR3 coding sequence is TGCGCCAGCAGCCTCCAGCGGCAGACCAAAGACACTGAAGCTTTCTTT.

This sequence joins TRBV28 and TRBJ2-3; the match to TRBD2 covers 16 bases. Germline V gene data show CDR1 as MDHEN and CDR2 as SYDVKM. The CDR3 totals 21 residues. J was trimmed by 1 base and V by 7 bases; bases with no gene match: 17. DNA of the CDR3: TGTGCCAGCAACCGGCTACCGGGACTAGCGGGAGGGCCTTGGGGCACAGATACGCAGTATTTT. Its translation is CASNRLPGLAGGPWGTDTQYF.

This chain joins TRBV28 and TRBJ1-2; weak D call: TRBD1 (5 bases). The CDR3 is 12 residues long. Trimming removed 5 bases from V and 8 bases from J, with 12 bases in between. From germline, CDR1 is MDHEN and CDR2 SYDVKM. The CDR3 nucleotides are TGTGCCAGCAGTATACCTGGGGCAGGCTACACCTTC. Its protein product is CASSIPGAGYTF.

The chain couples TRBV6-5 to TRBJ1-2; TRBD1 matches 8 bases. CDR1 and CDR2 (germline): MNHEY, SVGAGI. With 11 bases clipped from V and 4 bases from J, the junction kept 9 bases outside the gene matches. This CDR3 region has 13 residues. CDR3: CAGQGARVYGYTF. Written as DNA, the CDR3 is TGTGCCGGCCAGGGGGCGCGTGTCTATGGCTACACCTTC.

The rearrangement joins TRBV3-1 (or the pseudogene TRBV3-2) to TRBJ1-5, with 10 bases that match TRBD1. This CDR3 spans 15 amino acids. CDR1 is LGHDT and CDR2 is YNNKEL in the germline V gene (reference sequence). The trim removed 4 bases at V and 7 bases at J, leaving 7 bases unmatched. CDR3: CASSLGQGGRQPQHF. CDR3 bases: TGTGCCAGCAGCCTCGGACAGGGGGGAAGACAGCCCCAGCATTTT.

As DNA, the CDR3 is TGCGCCAGCAGCAGGGACGGGGGTTCCTACGAGCAGTACTTC. Its translation is CASSRDGGSYEQYF. The J gene is TRBJ2-7, the V gene TRBV5-1, with D possibly being TRBD2 (6 bases). This CDR3 spans 14 amino acids. Germline V gene sequence: CDR1 SGHRS, CDR2 YFSETQ. The V end lost 4 bases, the J end lost 1 base, and 12 bases lay between the germline ends.

The V call is TRBV4-1, the J call TRBJ2-5; D might be TRBD2 (6 bases). From germline, CDR1 is MGHRA and CDR2 YSYEKL. The CDR3 has 14 residues. Trimming left V 5 bases short and J 5 bases short, with 15 bases between. CDR3: CASSVSRDSETQYF. As DNA, the CDR3 is TGCGCCAGCAGCGTGTCCAGGGACTCGGAGACCCAGTACTTC.

This chain links TRBV13 with TRBJ1-2; unclear D gene. Trimming cost V 5 bases and J 5 bases, with 6 bases left between them. CDR1 and CDR2 from the germline V gene are PRHDT and FYEKMQ (reference sequence). The CDR3 loop spans 11 amino acids. DNA of the CDR3: TGTGCCAGCAGCCCCGGGTATGGCTACACCTTC. This codes for CASSPGYGYTF. Filled out from reference TRBV13 and TRBJ1-2, the complete variable domain reads AAGVIQSPRHLIKEKRETATLKCYPIPRHDTVYWYQQGPGQDPQFLISFYEKMQSDKGSIPDRFSAQQFSDYHSELNMSSLELGDSALYFCASSPGYGYTFGSGTRLTVV.

The chain is built from TRBV30 and TRBJ1-4, with a weak D call TRBD1 (6 bases). Germline V gives CDR1 GTSNPN, CDR2 SVGIG (reference sequence). The CDR3 runs to 17 residues. Trimming stripped 8 bases from V and 2 bases from J, with 24 bases between. CDR3 residues: CAGKGEPFLGTNEKLFF. CDR3 in DNA: TGTGCCGGAAAGGGGGAACCCTTTCTAGGGACTAATGAAAAACTGTTTTTT.

The chain recombines TRBV2 with TRBJ2-3; D perhaps matches TRBD2 (5 bases). This CDR3 spans 14 amino acids. Germline CDR1 is SNHLY and CDR2 is FYNNEI. V lost 7 bases and J 0 bases, leaving 11 bases between the germline ends. CDR3: CASKPGFSTDTQYF. Here the CDR3 DNA reads TGTGCCAGCAAACCGGGGTTTAGCACAGATACGCAGTATTTT.